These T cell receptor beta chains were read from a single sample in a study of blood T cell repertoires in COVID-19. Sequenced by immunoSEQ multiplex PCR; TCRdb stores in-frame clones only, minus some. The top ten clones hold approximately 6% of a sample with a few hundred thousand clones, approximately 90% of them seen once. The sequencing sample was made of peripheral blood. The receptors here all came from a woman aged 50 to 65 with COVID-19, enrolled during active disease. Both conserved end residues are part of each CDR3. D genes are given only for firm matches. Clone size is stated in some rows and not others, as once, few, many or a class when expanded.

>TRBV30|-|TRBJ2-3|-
CARNRISTDTQYF
TGTGCCCGTAACAGGATATCCACAGATACGCAGTATTTT
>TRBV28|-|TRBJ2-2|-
CATPSSRPGELFF
TGTGCCACCCCCTCGAGCAGGCCAGGGGAGCTGTTTTTT
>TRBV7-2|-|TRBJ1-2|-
CASSQGSDRNNYGYTF
TGTGCCAGCAGCCAAGGTTCGGACAGAAACAACTATGGCTACACCTTC
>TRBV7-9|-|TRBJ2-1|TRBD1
CASSSTGDEQFF
TGTGCCAGCAGCTCAACAGGGGATGAGCAGTTCTTC
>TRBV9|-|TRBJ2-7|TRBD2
CASSVGTSGLFSYEQYF
TGTGCCAGCAGCGTAGGGACTAGCGGATTATTCTCCTACGAGCAGTACTTC
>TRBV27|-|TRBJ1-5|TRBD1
CASSPTGRQPQHF
TGTGCCAGCAGTCCGACAGGGCGACAGCCCCAGCATTTT
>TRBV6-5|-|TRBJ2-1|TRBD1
CASSSGGGQGYNEQFF
TGTGCCAGCAGTTCCGGAGGCGGACAGGGATACAATGAGCAGTTCTTC
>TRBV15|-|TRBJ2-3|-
CATSATLAYHTDTQYF
TGTGCCACCAGTGCTACTCTAGCGTATCACACAGATACGCAGTATTTT
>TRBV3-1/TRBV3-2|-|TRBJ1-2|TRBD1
CASSQDRRTGGARYGYTF
TGTGCCAGCAGCCAAGATCGAAGGACAGGGGGCGCCCGGTATGGCTACACCTTC
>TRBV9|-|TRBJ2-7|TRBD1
CASSQRTGTGLYEQYF
TGTGCCAGCAGCCAAAGGACCGGGACAGGGCTCTACGAGCAGTACTTC
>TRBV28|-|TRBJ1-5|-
CASSPAIRGASQPQHF
TGTGCCAGCAGTCCAGCTATTCGGGGGGCGAGTCAGCCCCAGCATTTT
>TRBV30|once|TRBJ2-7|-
CAWSSDSIYEQYF
TGTGCCTGGAGTAGTGACAGCATCTACGAGCAGTACTTC
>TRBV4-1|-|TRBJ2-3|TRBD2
CASSQWREGTQYF
TGCGCCAGCAGCCAATGGAGGGAGGGTACGCAGTATTTT
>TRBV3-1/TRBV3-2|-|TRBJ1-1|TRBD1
CASSTGVGTEAFF
TGTGCCAGCAGCACAGGGGTTGGGACTGAAGCTTTCTTT
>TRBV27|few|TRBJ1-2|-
CASSFGSAGGSYGYTF
TGTGCCAGCAGTTTCGGGTCAGCCGGGGGTTCCTACGGCTACACCTTC
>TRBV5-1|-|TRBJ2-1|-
CASSLDPGLSSYNEQFF
TGCGCCAGCAGCCTTGATCCGGGACTTAGCTCCTACAATGAGCAGTTCTTC
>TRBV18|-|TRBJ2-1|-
CASSPPGWEMGYNEQFF
TGTGCCAGCTCACCACCGGGTTGGGAGATGGGCTACAATGAGCAGTTCTTC
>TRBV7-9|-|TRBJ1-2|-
CASSRERRRMNYGYTF
TGTGCCAGCAGCCGAGAGCGACGGAGAATGAACTATGGCTACACCTTC
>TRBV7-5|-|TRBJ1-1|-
CARSSKDRMNTEAFF
TGTGCCAGAAGTTCAAAGGACAGAATGAACACTGAAGCTTTCTTT
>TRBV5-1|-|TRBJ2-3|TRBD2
CASSPTEQGLAGVTDTQYF
TGCGCCAGCAGCCCCACTGAACAAGGTCTAGCGGGAGTTACAGATACGCAGTATTTT
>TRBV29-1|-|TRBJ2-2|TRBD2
CSVRTSGNTGELFF
TGCAGCGTCAGGACTAGCGGAAATACCGGGGAGCTGTTTTTT
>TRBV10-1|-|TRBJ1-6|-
CASSLQQNSPLHF
TGCGCCAGTTCGCTCCAACAAAATTCACCCCTCCACTTT
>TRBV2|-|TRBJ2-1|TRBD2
CASGAESGSRNEQFF
TGTGCCAGCGGTGCCGAGAGCGGGAGCCGGAATGAGCAGTTCTTC
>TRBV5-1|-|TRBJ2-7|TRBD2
CASSALTSGFYEQYF
TGCGCCAGCAGCGCCTTGACTAGCGGGTTCTACGAGCAGTACTTC
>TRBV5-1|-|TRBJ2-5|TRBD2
CASSLRASGKQETQYF
TGCGCCAGCAGCCTACGGGCTAGCGGGAAGCAAGAGACCCAGTACTTC
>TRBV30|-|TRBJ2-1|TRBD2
CAASTSGRVNEQFF
TGTGCTGCCTCTACTAGCGGGAGGGTCAATGAGCAGTTCTTC
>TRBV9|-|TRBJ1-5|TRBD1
CASSSDRVNQPQHF
TGTGCCAGCAGCTCGGACAGGGTCAATCAGCCCCAGCATTTT
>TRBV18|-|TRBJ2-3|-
CASSPPGLASTDTQYF
TGTGCCAGCTCACCACCGGGGCTAGCGAGCACAGATACGCAGTATTTT
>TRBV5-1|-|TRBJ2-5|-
CASSLEGVRQETQYF
TGCGCCAGCAGCTTGGAGGGAGTCCGCCAAGAGACCCAGTACTTC
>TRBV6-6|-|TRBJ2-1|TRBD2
CASSPNPGLAGAVSYNEQFF
TGTGCCAGCAGTCCGAATCCGGGACTAGCGGGAGCCGTGTCCTACAATGAGCAGTTCTTC
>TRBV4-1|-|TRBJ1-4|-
CASSHDKGGAINEKLFF
TGCGCCAGCAGCCATGATAAAGGGGGGGCGATTAATGAAAAACTGTTTTTT
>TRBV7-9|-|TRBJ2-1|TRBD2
CASSPTSGSVNEQFF
TGTGCCAGCAGCCCGACTAGCGGGAGTGTCAATGAGCAGTTCTTC
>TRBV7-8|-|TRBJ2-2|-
CASSSQGLGTGELFF
TGTGCCAGCAGCTCACAGGGTCTCGGCACCGGGGAGCTGTTTTTT
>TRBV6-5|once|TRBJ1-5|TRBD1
CASRKGQEYQPQHF
TGTGCCAGCAGAAAGGGACAGGAGTATCAGCCCCAGCATTTT
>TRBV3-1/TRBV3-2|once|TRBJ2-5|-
CASSHTGTSLETQYF
TGTGCCAGCAGCCATACCGGGACTTCTTTAGAGACCCAGTACTTC
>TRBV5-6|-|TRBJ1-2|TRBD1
CASSLIGQGFGYTF
TGTGCCAGCAGCTTGATAGGACAGGGCTTCGGCTACACCTTC
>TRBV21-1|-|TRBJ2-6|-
CASSKVGLAGESGANVLTF
TGTGCCAGCAGCAAAGTAGGACTAGCGGGAGAATCTGGGGCCAACGTCCTGACTTTC
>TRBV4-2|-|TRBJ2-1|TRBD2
CASSLHGRAGEQFF
TGTGCCAGCAGCCTCCATGGGAGGGCGGGGGAGCAGTTCTTC
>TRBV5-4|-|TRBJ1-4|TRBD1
CASSFGGQSATNEKLFF
TGTGCCAGCAGCTTCGGGGGACAGAGTGCAACTAATGAAAAACTGTTTTTT
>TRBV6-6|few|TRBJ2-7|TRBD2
CASSQRRTSGSYEQYF
TGTGCCAGCAGCCAACGCCGGACTAGCGGGAGCTACGAGCAGTACTTC
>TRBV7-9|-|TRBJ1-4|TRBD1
CASSLATGAHLGKLFF
TGTGCCAGCAGCTTAGCGACAGGGGCTCATTTGGGAAAACTGTTTTTT
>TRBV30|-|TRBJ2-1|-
CAWSVGTYNEQFF
TGTGCCTGGAGTGTTGGCACCTACAATGAGCAGTTCTTC